The 13 T cell receptor beta chains presented below share a single source sample, sequenced in a study of T cell responses to AZD1222 COVID-19 vaccine. Method: immunoSEQ multiplex PCR; TCRdb's copy keeps in-frame clones and lacks some. The data contain approximately 150,000 clones, around 88% of them seen just once; the ten biggest clones take up more than 2%. The material was peripheral blood, obtained on day 0 of AZD1222 vaccination. These receptors were taken from an adult in good health.

This clone was detected only once. The rearrangement links TRBV7-2 to TRBJ2-7, with 7 bases aligning to TRBD2. Germline CDR1 reads SGHTA; CDR2 reads FQGNSA. The ends lost 1 base at V and 3 bases at J; junction bases unmatched: 9. This CDR3 comprises 16 residues. CDR3 in amino acids: CASSLVSSGRGYEQYF. The CDR3, as DNA: TGTGCCAGCAGCTTAGTGTCTAGCGGAAGGGGCTACGAGCAGTACTTC.

The chain is built from TRBV15 and TRBJ2-7; 10 bases agree with TRBD2. Germline V gene sequence: CDR1 LNHNV, CDR2 YYDKDF (reference sequence). The CDR3 is 17 amino acids. V lost 5 bases and J lost 5; bases outside the gene matches: 15. CDR3 nucleotides: TGTGCCACCAGCTCCAATAGGGGTAGCGGGAGGCGCAACGAGCAGTACTTC. Amino acids: CATSSNRGSGRRNEQYF.

The rearrangement uses TRBV5-1 and TRBJ2-1, with a weak D call TRBD1 (6 bases). This CDR3 has 13 amino acids. Germline V gene data show CDR1 as SGHRS and CDR2 as YFSETQ. Trimming left V 4 bases short and J 10 bases short, with 15 bases between. In nucleotides, the CDR3 is TGCGCCAGCAGCAACCTACAGGGTGGCGAGCAGTTCTTC. This sequence encodes CASSNLQGGEQFF.

On this clone itself: Its ends do not fully match the called genes, so a read error is possible. The rearrangement uses TRBV7-7 and TRBJ2-3; the match to TRBD1 covers 10 bases. CDR3 length equals 18 residues. Germline-derived CDR1 and CDR2 are SSHAT and FNYEAQ (reference sequence). The CDR3: CASSSRDRGWRGTDTQYF. DNA of the CDR3: TGTGCTAGCAGTTCCCGGGACAGGGGATGGCGTGGCACAGATACGCAGTATTTT.

The chain couples TRBV9 to TRBJ2-2; D ambiguous. Looked up from germline, CDR1 is SGDLS and CDR2 is YYNGEE. The CDR3 covers 15 residues. V was pared by 2 bases and J by 0 bases, with 8 bases between. The CDR3 bases are TGTGCCAGCAGCGTTACAAGTCCGAACACCGGGGAGCTGTTTTTT. Protein: CASSVTSPNTGELFF. Complete variable domain (other parts from reference TRBV9 and TRBJ2-2): DSGVTQTPKHLITATGQRVTLRCSPRSGDLSVYWYQQSLDQGLQFLIQYYNGEERAKGNILERFSAQQFPDLHSELNLSSLELGDSALYFCASSVTSPNTGELFFGEGSRLTVL.

V is TRBV29-1 and J is TRBJ1-2, with TRBD1 matching 7 bases. In germline, CDR1 is SQVTM, CDR2 ANQGSEA. V gave up 7 bases and J gave up 2 bases; unmatched junction bases: 10. The CDR3 sequence is 14 residues long. The CDR3 protein is CSAETTGLNYGYTF. As DNA, the CDR3 is TGCAGCGCCGAAACGACAGGGCTAAACTATGGCTACACCTTC.

The V gene is TRBV29-1, the J gene TRBJ1-1; D is unclear. Deletions cut 3 bases from V and 4 bases from J, with 21 bases between. Germline values: CDR1 SQVTM, CDR2 ANQGSEA. The CDR3 loop spans 16 amino acids. The CDR3 reads CSVEFRSPVVGTEAFF. CDR3 in DNA: TGCAGCGTTGAGTTCCGCAGCCCGGTAGTAGGCACTGAAGCTTTCTTT.

This clone was recorded a few times. V usage is TRBV18 and J usage is TRBJ1-1; no clear D gene. The CDR3 is 13 residues long. Per the germline V gene, CDR1 is KGHSH and CDR2 is LQKENI. The V gene lost 4 bases and the J gene lost 3 bases, with 9 bases spanning the gap. The CDR3 sequence: CASSLTWDTEAFF. Here the CDR3 DNA reads TGTGCCAGCTCACTGACGTGGGACACTGAAGCTTTCTTT.

The chain employs TRBV6-5 and TRBJ1-2; D is perhaps TRBD1 (5 bases). V lost 6 bases to trimming and J lost 8 bases, with 22 bases between them. The CDR3 is 15 amino acids. CDR1 is MNHEY and CDR2 is SVGAGI in the germline V gene. The CDR3 here is CASRSPGRGGGGYTF. CDR3 DNA sequence: TGTGCCAGCAGAAGCCCTGGAAGGGGCGGAGGCGGCTACACCTTC.

This clone was recorded once. V gene TRBV29-1 combines with J gene TRBJ1-1; the D is unclear. From germline, CDR1 is SQVTM and CDR2 ANQGSEA. CDR3 length equals 11 residues. V was shortened by 4 bases and J by 4 bases, with 7 bases between the two germline ends. This CDR3 reads CSVGRGTEAFF. CDR3 in DNA: TGCAGCGTTGGGCGAGGCACTGAAGCTTTCTTT.

This sequence joins TRBV6-5 and TRBJ2-2; TRBD1 might be the D (5 bases). V lost 6 bases to trimming and J lost 4 bases, with 12 bases between them. Germline-derived CDR1 and CDR2 are MNHEY and SVGAGI. The CDR3 covers 14 residues. CDR3 in DNA: TGTGCCAGCAGGACAGCCACTCTCACCGGGGAGCTGTTTTTT. Amino acids: CASRTATLTGELFF.

V and J are TRBV10-3 and TRBJ2-1; tentatively, D is TRBD1 (6 bases). Trimming removed 10 bases at V and 8 bases at J, with 12 bases between. The CDR3 loop spans 11 amino acids. Germline-derived CDR1 and CDR2 are ENHRY and SYGVKD. In DNA form, the CDR3 reads TGTGCCACCAGGGGACGGGATGAGCAGTTCTTC. It codes for CATRGRDEQFF.

The gene calls are TRBV10-3 and TRBJ1-4; D remains ambiguous. CDR1 and CDR2 from the germline V gene are ENHRY and SYGVKD. This CDR3 region has 15 residues. V was pared by 0 bases and J by 0 bases, with 5 bases between. CDR3 amino acids: CAISESGATNEKLFF. For the CDR3, the DNA is TGTGCCATCAGTGAGTCTGGAGCAACTAATGAAAAACTGTTTTTT.